This T cell receptor beta chain was captured in a study of blood T cell repertoires in COVID-19. This CDR3 is built from 13 residues. V was pared by 3 bases and J by 5 bases, with 10 bases between. Germline-derived CDR1 and CDR2 are SEHNR and FQNEAQ (reference sequence). The assay was immunoSEQ multiplex PCR, and TCRdb's table has in-frame clones only and misses some. The profile shows some 300,000 clones, around nine tenths of them singletons. Ages ranged from about 18 to 100 years, with residence in 24 US areas. The rearrangement joins TRBV7-9 to TRBJ1-1; D unclear. Sequenced sample: PBMCs or T cells enriched from blood (not recorded which). The clonotype comes from a woman aged 25 to 45 who had recovered from COVID-19. This chain's CDR3 is CASSLIEWTEAFF. The CDR3 DNA sequence: TGTGCCAGCAGCTTGATAGAGTGGACTGAAGCTTTCTTT.